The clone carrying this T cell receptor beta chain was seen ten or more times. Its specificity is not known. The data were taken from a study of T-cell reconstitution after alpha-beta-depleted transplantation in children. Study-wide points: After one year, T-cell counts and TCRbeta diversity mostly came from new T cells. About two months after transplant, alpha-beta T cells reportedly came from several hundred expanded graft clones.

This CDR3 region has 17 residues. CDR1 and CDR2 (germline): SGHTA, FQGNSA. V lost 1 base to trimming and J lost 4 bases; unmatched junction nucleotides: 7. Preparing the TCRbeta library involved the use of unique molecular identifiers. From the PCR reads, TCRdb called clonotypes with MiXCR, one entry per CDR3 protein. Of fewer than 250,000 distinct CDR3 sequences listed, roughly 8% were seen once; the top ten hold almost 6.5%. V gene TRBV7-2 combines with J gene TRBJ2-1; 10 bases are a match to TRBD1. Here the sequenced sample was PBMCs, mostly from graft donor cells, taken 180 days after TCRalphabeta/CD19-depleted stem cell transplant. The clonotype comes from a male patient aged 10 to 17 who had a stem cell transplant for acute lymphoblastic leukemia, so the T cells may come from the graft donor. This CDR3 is CASSLVRRDRGYNEQFF. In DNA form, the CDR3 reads TGTGCCAGCAGCTTAGTCCGCCGGGACAGGGGTTACAATGAGCAGTTCTTC. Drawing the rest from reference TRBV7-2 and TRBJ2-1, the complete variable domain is GAGVSQSPSNKVTEKGKDVELRCDPISGHTALYWYRQSLGQGLEFLIYFQGNSAPDKSGLPSDRFSAERTGGSVSTLTIQRTQQEDSAVYLCASSLVRRDRGYNEQFFGPGTRLTVL.